This paragraph covers one TCR beta chain sequence. The target antigen is unknown. The sample originates from a study of identical twins. Study conclusions and caveats: For zero-insertion analyses, partial confounding could come from invariant MAIT and iNKT cells.

The CDR3 runs 17 residues. Trimming left V 4 bases short and J 3 bases short, with 22 bases between. Germline loops: CDR1 SGDLS, CDR2 YYNGEE. TCRdb reprocessed the 5' RACE reads via MiXCR and lists one record per CDR3 protein. The sample carries 550,000 to 700,000 distinct CDR3 sequences, around a tenth recorded once. These same data were also listed under a study on yellow fever vaccine responses in identical twins.

V usage is TRBV9 and J usage is TRBJ1-1, with D possibly being TRBD1 (6 bases). Sequencing was done on a sample of PBMCs. This receptor was identified in a woman younger than 30 in good health. As DNA, the CDR3 is TGTGCCAGCAGCTTCTCGACAGGACAATTTAAGGACACTGAAGCTTTCTTT. This encodes CASSFSTGQFKDTEAFF.